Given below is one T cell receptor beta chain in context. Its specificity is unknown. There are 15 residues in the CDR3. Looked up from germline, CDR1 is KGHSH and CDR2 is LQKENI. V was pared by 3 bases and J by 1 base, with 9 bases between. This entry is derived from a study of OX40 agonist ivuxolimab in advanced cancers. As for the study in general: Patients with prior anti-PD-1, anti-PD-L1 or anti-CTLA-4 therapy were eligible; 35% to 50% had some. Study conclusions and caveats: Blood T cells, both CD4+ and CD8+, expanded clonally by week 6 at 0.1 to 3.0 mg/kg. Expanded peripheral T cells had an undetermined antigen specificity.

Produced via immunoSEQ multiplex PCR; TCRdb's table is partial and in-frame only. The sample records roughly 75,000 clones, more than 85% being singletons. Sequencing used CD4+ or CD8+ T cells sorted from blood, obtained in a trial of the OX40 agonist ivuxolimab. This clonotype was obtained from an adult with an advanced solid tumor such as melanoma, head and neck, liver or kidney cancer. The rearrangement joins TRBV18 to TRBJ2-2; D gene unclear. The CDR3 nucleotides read TGTGCCAGCTCACCGTCTACCGGGAACACCGGGGAGCTGTTTTTT. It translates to CASSPSTGNTGELFF. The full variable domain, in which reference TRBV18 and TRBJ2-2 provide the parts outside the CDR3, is NAGVMQNPRHLVRRRGQEARLRCSPMKGHSHVYWYRQLPEEGLKFMVYLQKENIIDESGMPKERFSAEFPKEGPSILRIQQVVRGDSAAYFCASSPSTGNTGELFFGEGSRLTVL.